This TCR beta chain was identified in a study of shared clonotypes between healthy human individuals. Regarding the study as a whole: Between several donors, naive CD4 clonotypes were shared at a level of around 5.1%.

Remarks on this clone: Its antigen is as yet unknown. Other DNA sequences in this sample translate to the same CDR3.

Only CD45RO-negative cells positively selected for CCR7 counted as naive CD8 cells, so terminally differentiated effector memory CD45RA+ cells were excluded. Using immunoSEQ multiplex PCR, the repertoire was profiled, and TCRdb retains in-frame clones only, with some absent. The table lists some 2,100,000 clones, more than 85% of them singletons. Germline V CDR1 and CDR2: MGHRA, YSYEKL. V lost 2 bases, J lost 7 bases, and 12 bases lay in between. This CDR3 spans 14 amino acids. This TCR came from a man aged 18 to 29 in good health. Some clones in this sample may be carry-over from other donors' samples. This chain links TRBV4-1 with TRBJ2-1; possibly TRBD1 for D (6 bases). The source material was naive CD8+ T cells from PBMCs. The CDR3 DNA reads TGCGCCAGCAGCCAACGTCAGGGGAATAATGAGCAGTTCTTC. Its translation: CASSQRQGNNEQFF.